This T cell receptor (beta chain) was sequenced in a study of blood T cells in healthy people across ages. The second PCR ran about 6 to 12 cycles with a sample-barcoded 5' primer and J-beta primers. TCRdb re-called the 5' RACE reads through MiXCR, storing one row per CDR3 protein. There are over 500,000 distinct CDR3 sequences in the sample; about 26% occur only once, and approximately 3.7% lies in the top ten. Points from the study as a whole: Unsorted PBMCs blocked a conclusive comparison of naive and antigen-experienced cells.

Germline V gene data show CDR1 as MNHEY and CDR2 as SVGEGT. There are 12 residues in the CDR3. V lost 7 bases to trimming and J lost 9 bases; unmatched junction nucleotides: 8. This clonotype was found a few times. Its antigen is undetermined. Extraction yielded at least 6 micrograms of total RNA per sample. These sequences were also reported in another study, on T cells of mothers and their children. That work states: The whole RNA yield was converted to cDNA, approximately 1.6 ug per 15 ul.

The V and J genes are TRBV6-2 or TRBV6-3 and TRBJ1-2; 7 bases fit TRBD1. The source is a boy aged 2-15 years in good health. The sample consisted of blood. CDR3 region: CASTPGQSSYTF. The CDR3 DNA reads as TGTGCCAGCACCCCGGGACAGAGTAGCTACACCTTC.